This T cell receptor (beta chain) was recorded in a study of blood T cell repertoires in COVID-19. Study in general: T cells, B-cell-depleted T cells, or PBMCs supplied cDNA or gDNA.

V lost 5 bases and J 3 bases, leaving 10 bases between the germline ends. Per the germline V gene, CDR1 is LNHDA and CDR2 is SQIVND (reference sequence). The CDR3 has 13 amino acids. The table came from immunoSEQ multiplex PCR; TCRdb's copy has only in-frame clones and leaves some out. The data show some 270,000 clones, under 85% seen once. The clonotype comes from a human donor with COVID-19, enrolled during active disease. The donor label of this sample is uncertain. The genes are TRBV19 and TRBJ1-1; D is possibly TRBD1 (5 bases). The sample was peripheral blood. The CDR3 coding sequence is TGTGCCAGTAGTTACATACAGGACACTGAAGCTTTCTTT. Translating gives CASSYIQDTEAFF.